This entry lists 4 T cell receptor beta chains sequenced from one sample in a study of T-cell memory formation after mild COVID-19. TCRdb re-derived calls from the 5' RACE reads in MiXCR, one entry per CDR3 protein. The profile shows around 440,000 distinct CDR3 sequences, roughly 18% of them singletons. The sequenced sample consisted of PBMCs or a T cell subset sorted from them (not recorded which). The source of these receptors is an adult woman who had mild COVID-19 (a few samples of this study predate the infection). Cell type and time point are not known.

This clonotype was recorded at least ten times. The chain carries TRBV5-4 and TRBJ2-7, with no clear D. This CDR3 region has 14 residues. Trimming removed 4 bases from V and 6 bases from J, with 17 bases in between. Germline V CDR1 and CDR2: SGHNT, YYREEE (reference sequence). The CDR3 coding sequence is TGTGCCAGCAGCACCGACCTCCAGGAGAGCGAGCAGTACTTC. It encodes CASSTDLQESEQYF.

This clonotype was found a few times. The chain is built from TRBV7-2 and TRBJ1-3; the D gene is possibly TRBD1 (6 bases). CDR1 is SGHTA and CDR2 is FQGNSA in the germline V gene. The V gene lost 2 bases and the J gene lost 0 bases, with 11 bases spanning the gap. The length of the CDR3 is 16 residues. The chain's CDR3 is CASSLQTGSSGNTIYF. In DNA, the CDR3 is TGTGCCAGCAGCTTACAAACAGGGAGCTCTGGAAACACCATATATTTT.

This chain connects TRBV5-1 to TRBJ2-5, with 10 bases fitting TRBD2. CDR1 is SGHRS and CDR2 is YFSETQ in the germline V gene. V lost 2 bases and J lost 4; bases outside the gene matches: 17. The CDR3 runs 19 residues. CDR3 bases: TGCGCCAGCAGCTTAGACGTGAGGGAGGCTAGCGGGAGCAGAGAGACCCAGTACTTC. Protein product: CASSLDVREASGSRETQYF.

This clonotype has only a few counts. One end of the junction varies from germline; a read error may be responsible. The chain carries TRBV14 and TRBJ1-1; D is unclear. The CDR3 extends over 17 amino acids. The germline gives CDR1 SGHDN, CDR2 FVKESK. CDR3 nucleotide sequence: TGTGCCAGCAGCCAAGAATATTACCGGTCGGCGGTCACTGAAGCGGTCTTT. Its protein product is CASSQEYYRSAVTEAVF. The full variable domain, completed using reference TRBV14 and TRBJ1-1, is EAGVTQFPSHSVIEKGQTVTLRCDPISGHDNLYWYRRVMGKEIKFLLHFVKESKQDESGMPNNRFLAERTGGTYSTLKVQPAELEDSGVYFCASSQEYYRSAVTEAVFGQGTRLTVV.